Detailed here is one T cell receptor (beta chain). Its antigen is as yet unknown. These data belong to a study of spatial heterogeneity in lung cancer. The CDR3 loop spans 17 amino acids. The germline V gene encodes CDR1 MNHEY and CDR2 SVGEGT. V lost 2 bases, J lost 5 bases, and 19 bases lay in between. General study results and limits: Tallies of expanded TCRs, which were sorted into ubiquitous and regional groups, correlated with counts of ubiquitous and regional nonsynonymous mutations, respectively. In tumors, expanded intratumoral alpha and beta TCR counts tracked mutation counts.

Time point denoted: sample taken at primary tumor resection. Every individual TCR cDNA molecule carried its own unique molecular identifier, which allowed correction of PCR and sequencing errors. In TCRdb, the 5' RACE reads were re-called with MiXCR into one record per CDR3 protein. This table has 1,300 or so distinct CDR3 sequences, under 12% appearing once. The chain carries TRBV6-2 or TRBV6-3 and TRBJ2-4; D assignment may be TRBD1 or TRBD2 (5 bases each). This TCR was sampled from a male donor with early-stage non-small cell lung cancer. Specimen: lung tumor tissue, collected at surgery. The CDR3 coding sequence is TGTGCCAGCAGTTACCAAACCCGGGGCACAATCCAAAACATTCAGTACTTC. This translates into CASSYQTRGTIQNIQYF.